These 26 T cell receptor beta chains originate from one sample sequenced in a study of OX40 agonist ivuxolimab in advanced cancers. Using immunoSEQ multiplex PCR, the repertoire was profiled, and TCRdb retains in-frame clones only, with some absent. The table includes about 75,000 clones, roughly 84% detected once. The sample was CD4+ or CD8+ T cells sorted from blood, taken in a trial of the OX40 agonist ivuxolimab. Every receptor here comes from an adult with an advanced solid tumor such as melanoma, head and neck, liver or kidney cancer.

V gene TRBV7-9 combines with J gene TRBJ2-1; D is uncertain. Looked up from germline, CDR1 is SEHNR and CDR2 is FQNEAQ (reference sequence). V was shortened by 2 bases and J by 7 bases, with 9 bases between the two germline ends. The CDR3 has 13 residues. CDR3 DNA sequence: TGTGCCAGCAGCTTAACCGACGGGAATGAGCAGTTCTTC. This gives the protein CASSLTDGNEQFF.

The chain recombines TRBV10-1 with TRBJ2-3, with TRBD2 matching 8 bases. CDR3 length: 14 residues. Germline-derived CDR1 and CDR2 are WNHNN and SYGVQD (reference sequence). The V gene end was trimmed by 4 bases and the J gene end by 6 bases; junction bases not matched to a gene: 6. The CDR3 sequence is CASSVREGPDTQYF. CDR3 DNA sequence: TGCGCCAGCAGTGTTCGGGAGGGCCCGGATACGCAGTATTTT.

The CDR3 nucleotides are TGTGCCACCAGCAGAGAAGGCTATCAAAACACCGGGGAGCTGTTTTTT. Its protein product is CATSREGYQNTGELFF. The chain joins TRBV15 to TRBJ2-2, with D unclear. V gave up 0 bases and J gave up 2 bases, with 10 bases separating them. Germline V CDR1 and CDR2: LNHNV, YYDKDF (reference sequence). There are 16 residues in the CDR3.

The rearrangement joins TRBV6-6 to TRBJ2-1; D is unclear. This CDR3 comprises 12 residues. V was trimmed by 0 bases and J by 10 bases, leaving 7 bases between them. Germline loops: CDR1 MNHNY, CDR2 SVGAGI (reference sequence). The CDR3 region has the DNA TGTGCCAGCAGTTACTCGAATAGGGAGCAGTTCTTC. Its protein is CASSYSNREQFF.

This clone was recorded a few times. The V call is TRBV28, the J call TRBJ1-4, with D possibly being TRBD1 (5 bases). V gave up 7 bases and J gave up 5 bases, with 23 bases separating them. There are 17 residues in the CDR3. CDR1 is MDHEN, CDR2 SYDVKM, per germline. Here the CDR3 DNA reads TGTGCCAGCACCGTAGGGGCGTGGGGTAAGGAAAATGAAAAACTGTTTTTT. Translated, it gives CASTVGAWGKENEKLFF.

The chain is built from TRBV6-6 and TRBJ2-7; D is possibly TRBD2 (6 bases). Germline-derived CDR1 and CDR2 are MNHNY and SVGAGI (reference sequence). V lost 6 bases, J lost 0 bases, and 9 bases lay in between. The CDR3 length is 13 residues. CDR3 loop: CASRRDFSYEQYF. In DNA, the CDR3 is TGTGCCAGCAGGCGGGACTTCTCCTACGAGCAGTACTTC.

The CDR3 reads CASSEWRGAEAFF. The CDR3 nucleotides are TGTGCCAGCAGTGAATGGAGGGGAGCTGAAGCTTTCTTT. The genes are TRBV6-4 and TRBJ1-1; D is possibly TRBD1 (5 bases). The CDR3 totals 13 residues. In germline, CDR1 is MRHNA, CDR2 SNTAGT. Deletions cut 3 bases from V and 6 bases from J, with 11 bases between.

This clone has more than one count but fewer than ten. The chain recombines TRBV23-1 with TRBJ1-1; 7 bases fit TRBD1. TRBV23-1 is placed among ORFs of uncertain function. Trimming took 6 bases from V and 4 from J; bases not matched to a gene: 17. This CDR3 contains 17 residues. The CDR3 bases are TGCGCCAGCAGACTCCTATCAAGGGGGCCGTTACCCACTGAAGCTTTCTTT. It codes for CASRLLSRGPLPTEAFF.

J is TRBJ1-1 and V is TRBV11-2; D might be TRBD1 (5 bases). Germline CDR1 is SGHAT and CDR2 is FQNNGV. The length of the CDR3 is 17 residues. V dropped 4 bases and J dropped 0 bases, with 18 bases sitting between them. The CDR3 here is CASSSPPGRLMNTEAFF. DNA of the CDR3: TGTGCCAGCAGCTCGCCTCCGGGACGGTTAATGAACACTGAAGCTTTCTTT.

Worth noting for this clone: This CDR3 is also generated by other DNA sequences in the sample. The chain is built from TRBV27 and TRBJ2-6; 7 bases line up with TRBD1. Germline lookup yields CDR1 MNHEY and CDR2 SMNVEV (reference sequence). V lost 6 bases and J lost 0; bases outside the gene matches: 14. The CDR3 has 19 residues. CDR3 in DNA: TGTGCCAGCAGAACCATAACAGGGTCAGGGGGCTCTGGGGCCAACGTCCTGACTTTC. Translation: CASRTITGSGGSGANVLTF. The full variable domain, rest sourced from reference TRBV27 and TRBJ2-6, is EAQVTQNPRYLITVTGKKLTVTCSQNMNHEYMSWYRQDPGLGLRQIYYSMNVEVTDKGDVPEGYKVSRKEKRNFPLILESPSPNQTSLYFCASRTITGSGGSGANVLTFGAGSRLTVL.

V and J are TRBV5-1 and TRBJ2-3; 11 nucleotides match TRBD2. V gave up 2 bases and J gave up 5 bases; unmatched junction bases: 4. Germline V lookup: CDR1 SGHRS, CDR2 YFSETQ. CDR3 length equals 15 residues. CDR3 bases: TGCGCCAGCAGCTTCCTAGCGGGAGGAGTAGATACGCAGTATTTT. Protein product: CASSFLAGGVDTQYF.

The chain carries TRBV6-4 and TRBJ1-6; the D gene is possibly TRBD1 (5 bases). CDR3 size: 15 residues. V was trimmed by 6 bases and J by 0 bases, leaving 9 bases between them. Germline loops: CDR1 MRHNA, CDR2 SNTAGT. The CDR3, as DNA: TGTGCCAGCAGACGGGACCCCTCCTATAATTCACCCCTCCACTTT. Translating gives CASRRDPSYNSPLHF.

V usage is TRBV7-2 and J usage is TRBJ2-7; 7 positions match TRBD1. J was trimmed by 3 bases and V by 1 base; bases with no gene match: 3. The CDR3 runs 14 residues. Germline CDR1 and CDR2: SGHTA and FQGNSA. CDR3 loop: CASSLDGTDYEQYF. The CDR3 DNA is TGTGCCAGCAGCTTAGACGGGACAGACTACGAGCAGTACTTC.

The CDR3 loop is CATYQPGQGPYEQYF. CDR3 bases: TGTGCCACCTACCAACCGGGACAGGGTCCCTACGAGCAGTACTTC. V gene TRBV28 combines with J gene TRBJ2-7; 9 nucleotides match TRBD1. J gave up 2 bases and V 10 bases, and 12 bases lay outside the gene matches. CDR3 length equals 15 residues. Germline-derived CDR1 and CDR2 are MDHEN and SYDVKM.

The chain recombines TRBV25-1 with TRBJ2-1; D is uncertain. Trimming took off 1 base at V and 4 bases at J, with 8 bases between the two ends. Germline-derived CDR1 and CDR2 are MGHDK and SYGVNS. CDR3 length: 14 residues. CDR3 sequence (DNA): TGTGCCAGCAGTGAATTTGGAGCTTACAATGAGCAGTTCTTC. The encoded protein is CASSEFGAYNEQFF.

The chain has TRBV19 and TRBJ1-1; 8 positions agree with TRBD1. The CDR3 has 16 residues. Germline values: CDR1 LNHDA, CDR2 SQIVND (reference sequence). The J segment lost 6 bases and the V segment lost 0 bases, leaving 9 bases of the junction unmatched. CDR3 DNA sequence: TGTGCCAGTAGTATAGATGAGCCGGACAGGGTGTCTGAAGCTTTCTTT. Protein: CASSIDEPDRVSEAFF.

This clone appeared a single time. V and J are TRBV27 and TRBJ2-3; maybe TRBD2 (5 bases). The germline V gene has CDR1 MNHEY and CDR2 SMNVEV (reference sequence). The CDR3 is made up of 12 amino acids. V was trimmed by 4 bases and J by 9 bases, leaving 11 bases between them. CDR3 in DNA: TGTGCCAGCAGTTCCCCCGGCGGGACGCAGTATTTT. Its translation: CASSSPGGTQYF.

The genes are TRBV29-1 and TRBJ1-2; D may be TRBD1 (5 bases). Trimming cost V 3 bases and J 6 bases, with 8 bases left between them. Germline V CDR1 and CDR2: SQVTM, ANQGSEA. The CDR3 covers 11 residues. The CDR3 nucleotides read TGCAGCGTTGAGAAGGGGAATGGCTACACCTTC. Amino acid sequence: CSVEKGNGYTF.

The genes are TRBV6-1 and TRBJ1-3; D uncertain. Trimming cost V 1 base and J 0 bases, with 7 bases left between them. Germline values: CDR1 MNHNS, CDR2 SASEGT. This CDR3 is built from 15 residues. As DNA, the CDR3 is TGTGCCAGCAGTGAAGAGGCGTACTCTGGAAACACCATATATTTT. This translates into CASSEEAYSGNTIYF.

The chain's CDR3 is CASSLEGGMDGYTF. The CDR3 coding sequence is TGTGCCAGCAGCTTAGAGGGGGGGATGGATGGCTACACCTTC. This rearrangement joins TRBV11-2 to TRBJ1-2; TRBD1 is a possible D gene (5 bases). Germline V CDR1 and CDR2: SGHAT, FQNNGV. V was pared by 0 bases and J by 6 bases, with 11 bases between. The CDR3 loop spans 14 amino acids.

The rearrangement joins TRBV6-1 to TRBJ1-2; D not resolved. Trimming pared 0 bases from V and 5 bases from J, leaving 10 bases between. The CDR3 is 14 residues long. Germline-derived CDR1 and CDR2 are MNHNS and SASEGT. The chain's CDR3 is CASSEAADDYGYTF. The CDR3 DNA is TGTGCCAGCAGTGAAGCGGCGGACGATTATGGCTACACCTTC.

The rearrangement links TRBV6-1 to TRBJ2-5; TRBD2 agrees at 9 bases. The J call may be incorrect, as the DNA end agrees better with TRBJ2-7. Germline lookup yields CDR1 MNHNS and CDR2 SASEGT. The CDR3 loop spans 13 amino acids. CDR3 region: CATGLALGYEQYF. In DNA, the CDR3 is TGTGCCACGGGACTAGCTCTAGGGTACGAGCAGTACTTC.

This chain links TRBV4-1 with TRBJ2-5; 11 nucleotides match TRBD2. The assigned J gene may be wrong: the sequence end matches TRBJ2-7 better. CDR3 length: 15 residues. From germline, CDR1 is MGHRA and CDR2 YSYEKL. CDR3 bases: TGCGCCAGCAGCCAAGAGGGACTAGCGGTCTACGAGCAGTACTTC. Its protein is CASSQEGLAVYEQYF.

The chain carries TRBV10-3 and TRBJ1-3; 10 bases are shared with TRBD1. The CDR3 consists of 16 residues. CDR1 ENHRY and CDR2 SYGVKD come from the germline V gene. Trimming at V came to 4 bases and at J to 4 bases, leaving 7 bases not matched to a gene. CDR3 in amino acids: CAISGPGQGSGNTIYF. DNA of the CDR3: TGTGCCATCAGTGGCCCGGGACAGGGGAGCGGAAACACCATATATTTT.

The V call is TRBV5-1, the J call TRBJ2-1, with 7 positions matching TRBD1. This CDR3 region has 17 residues. The V segment lost 0 bases and the J segment 3 bases; nucleotides outside the gene matches: 9. Germline-derived CDR1 and CDR2 are SGHRS and YFSETQ. In nucleotides, the CDR3 is TGCGCCAGCAGCTTGGGCCTCCCGGGACAGTTCTACAATGAGCAGTTCTTC. Amino acid sequence: CASSLGLPGQFYNEQFF.

This chain uses TRBV5-4 with TRBJ2-7, with unresolved D. The V end lost 1 base, the J end lost 1 base, and 9 bases lay between the germline ends. This CDR3 spans 14 amino acids. CDR1 and CDR2 (germline): SGHNT, YYREEE (reference sequence). This chain's CDR3 is CASSLFGSSYEQYF. The CDR3 nucleotides are TGTGCCAGCAGCTTGTTTGGCAGTTCCTACGAGCAGTACTTC.